The rows below give T cell receptor beta chains drawn from one sample of a study of a mutant IDH1 vaccine in newly diagnosed glioma. Libraries were prepared by immunoSEQ multiplex PCR; TCRdb keeps only in-frame clonotypes and omits some of them. The table has around 34,000 clones, approximately 53% seen once; the top ten hold 11%. Their antigens are not known. The specimen comprised PBMCs, sampled from a glioma patient whose treatment included an IDH1 peptide vaccine. These receptors originate from a woman aged 18-35 years with glioma. Both conserved end residues are part of each CDR3. Fields, in order: clone size, V gene, D gene, J gene, CDR3 DNA, CDR3 protein. D genes are given only for firm matches. Expanded clones get a size class; other rows say once, few or many, or leave the size out.

NA	TRBV6-6	NA	TRBJ2-5	TGTGCCAGCACCCAAGTATCGCAAGAGACCCAGTACTTC	CASTQVSQETQYF
medium-sized	TRBV7-8	NA	TRBJ1-6	TGTGCCAGCAACAATGGACGCGGACGGGATTCACCCCTCCACTTT	CASNNGRGRDSPLHF
NA	TRBV9	TRBD1	TRBJ1-2	TGTGCCAGCAGCGGCGGACAGGGGGTAGCTAGTAACTATGGCTACACCTTC	CASSGGQGVASNYGYTF
NA	TRBV7-2	NA	TRBJ1-2	TGTGCCAGCAGCTTAGCGCGCAGGCTGGCAAACTATGGCTACACCTTC	CASSLARRLANYGYTF
few	TRBV7-9	TRBD2	TRBJ2-1	TGTGCCAGCACTAGCGGGAGGGCCTTAATCTCCTACAATGAGCAGTTCTTC	CASTSGRALISYNEQFF
few	TRBV18	NA	TRBJ2-3	TGTGCCACTCCAGGTGGTTGGACGCAGTATTTT	CATPGGWTQYF
NA	TRBV19	TRBD2	TRBJ2-7	TGTGCCAGTAGTCAGGGACTAGCGGGAAACTACTACGAGCAGTACTTC	CASSQGLAGNYYEQYF
NA	TRBV25-1	NA	TRBJ2-2	TGTGCCAGCAGTGGACCCCTGAACACCGGGGAGCTGTTTTTT	CASSGPLNTGELFF
NA	TRBV11-3	NA	TRBJ2-5	TGTGCCAGCAGCTTTGAGGGGGACTTTCAAGAGACCCAGTACTTC	CASSFEGDFQETQYF
NA	TRBV6-6	NA	TRBJ1-5	TGTGCCAGCAATGTCGCCGGGACGGCAAGCAATCAGCCCCAGCATTTT	CASNVAGTASNQPQHF
NA	TRBV19	TRBD2	TRBJ2-2	TGTGCCACCTCACGGGCTAGCGGGACCATCACCGGGGAGCTGTTTTTT	CATSRASGTITGELFF
NA	TRBV5-4	TRBD1	TRBJ2-7	TGTGCCAGCAGCTTGCCAGGGGGCATCTACGAGCAGTACTTC	CASSLPGGIYEQYF
NA	TRBV7-2	TRBD2	TRBJ2-7	TGTGCCAGCACCCCGGGACTAGCGGGAGACGAGCAGTACTTC	CASTPGLAGDEQYF
NA	TRBV9	TRBD2	TRBJ2-1	TGTGCCAGCAGCCCCCGACTAGCGGGATCCTACAATGAGCAGTTCTTC	CASSPRLAGSYNEQFF
once	TRBV6-6	NA	TRBJ2-5	TGTGCCAGCAGCAGTTACTCGCCCTCGCCGGGAGAGACCCAGTACTTC	CASSSYSPSPGETQYF
NA	TRBV29-1	TRBD1	TRBJ1-2	TGCAGCGCCTCTAAACCCGGGGGGGACAGGACTTATTTTACTAGGGGCTACACCTTC	CSASKPGGDRTYFTRGYTF
NA	TRBV27	NA	TRBJ2-1	TGTGCCAGCAGATACCAAGACGGCCTTCACGGGGAGCAGTTCTTC	CASRYQDGLHGEQFF
NA	TRBV20-1	NA	TRBJ2-4	TGCAGTGCCGAACCCGGAGACCGCCGGTACTTC	CSAEPGDRRYF